The 7 T cell receptor beta chains reported below all come from one sample, sequenced in a study of shared clonotypes between healthy human individuals. Terminally differentiated effector memory CD45RA+ cells were excluded from the naive CD8 cells, which were CD45RO-negative and positively selected for CCR7. Some clones are missing from TCRdb's copy, which holds only in-frame ones; the method was immunoSEQ multiplex PCR. In the table there are millions of clones, roughly 94% of which are singletons. The sequencing input was naive CD8+ T cells sorted from blood. Source of these receptors: a man aged 18 to 30 in good health.

The gene calls are TRBV7-2 and TRBJ2-7; tentative D call: TRBD1 (6 bases). The CDR3 has 13 residues. Germline V lookup: CDR1 SGHTA, CDR2 FQGNSA. Trimming shortened V by 4 bases and J by 3 bases, and 10 bases separated the two germline ends. This CDR3 is CASSSPDSYEQYF. The CDR3 region has the DNA TGTGCCAGCAGCTCCCCGGACAGCTACGAGCAGTACTTC. Using reference TRBV7-2 and TRBJ2-7 for the parts outside the CDR3, the full variable domain is GAGVSQSPSNKVTEKGKDVELRCDPISGHTALYWYRQSLGQGLEFLIYFQGNSAPDKSGLPSDRFSAERTGGSVSTLTIQRTQQEDSAVYLCASSSPDSYEQYFGPGTRLTVT.

The chain couples TRBV27 to TRBJ1-4; possibly TRBD1 for D (5 bases). Germline assignment: CDR1 MNHEY and CDR2 SMNVEV (reference sequence). The CDR3 has 16 amino acids. V lost 5 bases and J 0 bases, leaving 13 bases between the germline ends. The CDR3 is CASSKNLRATNEKLFF. CDR3 in DNA: TGTGCCAGCAGTAAAAACCTCAGGGCAACTAATGAAAAACTGTTTTTT.

The table lists this clone with a count of one. CDR3 sequence: CAISDPGLADTDTQYF. The CDR3 DNA reads TGTGCCATCAGTGATCCGGGGCTAGCGGACACAGATACGCAGTATTTT. This chain links TRBV10-3 with TRBJ2-3; the match to TRBD2 covers 7 bases. This CDR3 spans 16 amino acids. V shed 3 bases and J 2 bases; nucleotides not matched to a gene: 8. Germline values: CDR1 ENHRY, CDR2 SYGVKD.

The chain uses TRBV28 and TRBJ1-5; D may be TRBD1 (5 bases). V dropped 7 bases and J dropped 6 bases, with 16 bases sitting between them. Per germline, CDR1 MDHEN and CDR2 SYDVKM. The CDR3 is 14 residues long. This CDR3 reads CASTLEGEGQPQHF. Written as DNA, the CDR3 is TGTGCCAGCACCCTGGAAGGGGAGGGTCAGCCCCAGCATTTT.

The chain uses TRBV5-1 and TRBJ2-7; D is possibly TRBD1 (5 bases). This CDR3 has 13 amino acids. Germline V gene sequence: CDR1 SGHRS, CDR2 YFSETQ. V was pared by 2 bases and J by 3 bases, with 9 bases between. The CDR3 region is CASSFQQDYEQYF. The CDR3 nucleotides read TGCGCCAGCAGCTTCCAACAGGACTACGAGCAGTACTTC.

V is TRBV27 and J is TRBJ2-3; 11 bases match TRBD2. V shed 7 bases and J 5 bases; nucleotides not matched to a gene: 8. The CDR3 loop spans 15 amino acids. Per germline, CDR1 MNHEY and CDR2 SMNVEV (reference sequence). CDR3 nucleotide sequence: TGTGCCAGCACCCGTCTAGCGGGAGGCTTAGATACGCAGTATTTT. Its translation: CASTRLAGGLDTQYF.

The chain is built from TRBV9 and TRBJ2-5; TRBD2 aligns across 7 bases. The CDR3 sequence is 15 residues long. With V trimmed by 2 bases and J by 3 bases, 7 bases remained unmatched. The germline V gene has CDR1 SGDLS and CDR2 YYNGEE. This chain's CDR3 is CASSVVGTNKETQYF. The CDR3 DNA sequence: TGTGCCAGCAGCGTGGTAGGGACTAACAAAGAGACCCAGTACTTC.